This T cell receptor beta chain appears in the sequencing data of a study of cytomegalovirus exposure and HLA in healthy donors. Study-level background: Assignment to the Caucasian-associated ancestry cluster applied to approximately 80% of the approximately 360 genotyped donors. Study-wide points: Associated with cytomegalovirus, according to the listing, were 170 or so TCR beta chains. Most TCR beta V segments were productive about 87% or about 30% of the time in an earlier analysis.

Amplification used 60 Vbeta primers and 13 Jbeta primers. Libraries were prepared by immunoSEQ multiplex PCR; TCRdb keeps only in-frame clonotypes and omits some of them. Of about 170,000 clones listed, 82% are singletons. The V end was cut by 5 bases, the J end by 1 base, with 26 bases between. The germline V gene has CDR1 SGHVS and CDR2 FNYEAQ. This CDR3 has 19 amino acids. In its sample, this clone was seen a few times. Its antigen is currently unknown. The TCR sequence derives from a male donor in good health and CMV-seronegative. This chain connects TRBV7-6 to TRBJ2-5; D possibly corresponds to TRBD2 (7 bases). Sequencing used PBMCs. The CDR3 DNA is TGTGCCAGCAGCCATCCGGGGGAGGGTGGGGGGGGGCTCCAAGAGACCCAGTACTTC. It is translated as CASSHPGEGGGGLQETQYF.